This T cell receptor (beta chain) was sequenced in a study of Graves' ophthalmopathy and Graves' hyperthyroidism. Study results and limitations: Appearing in blood as well were most expanded thyroid clonotypes above 0.001 frequency.

After removal of 4 bases from V and 2 bases from J, the junction contained 8 bases not matched to a gene. Germline assignment: CDR1 LGHNA and CDR2 YSLEER. This CDR3 is built from 17 residues. This clonotype was recorded a few times. Its antigen is currently unknown. Diagnoses were established from clinical symptoms, serum thyroxine, TRAb, thyroid ultrasound and orbital computed tomography. The study amplified TCR beta CDR3 regions using RNA transcripts. A first-round RT-PCR used HTBI primers, followed by a second-round multiplex PCR. TCRdb reanalysed the multiplex PCR reads using MiXCR and keeps one entry per CDR3 protein. Among some 350,000 distinct CDR3 sequences, approximately 18% were seen once, and the ten largest hold roughly 2.3%.

The chain is built from TRBV4-3 and TRBJ1-6; 7 bases are shared with TRBD1. The specimen sequenced was peripheral blood. This TCR was sampled from an adult woman with stable Graves' hyperthyroidism. As DNA, the CDR3 is TGCGCCAGCAGCCGTAAAACACAGGGGCCCTATAATTCACCCCTCCACTTT. Amino acid sequence: CASSRKTQGPYNSPLHF.